These T cell receptor beta chains were read from a single sample in a study of T cell repertoires in MIS-A myocarditis. Measured with immunoSEQ multiplex PCR; TCRdb has only the in-frame clones, and not every one. Here the sample spans about 15,000 clones, 74% being singletons. The material sequenced was left ventricle heart tissue obtained at autopsy. These receptors all stem from a man aged 18-30 years with fulminant myocarditis from multisystem inflammatory syndrome in adults (MIS-A) after COVID-19. CDR3s include the opening cysteine and the closing phenylalanine or tryptophan. The order of the fields is J gene, V gene, clone size, CDR3 length, D gene, CDR3 DNA, CDR3 protein. D genes are given only for firm matches. Expanded clones get a size class; other rows say once, few or many, or leave the size out.

TRBJ2-7 TRBV13 - 14 TRBD1 TGTGCCAGCAGCTCCGGGACAGAACCCTACGAGCAGTACTTC CASSSGTEPYEQYF
TRBJ2-5 TRBV7-2 few 12 - TGTGCCAGCAGCCGTAAAGAAGAGACCCAGTACTTC CASSRKEETQYF
TRBJ2-4 TRBV2 once 18 TRBD1 TGTGCCAGCATCCCGGGACAGGGGGTTTTTCGGGCCAAAAACATTCAGTACTTC CASIPGQGVFRAKNIQYF
TRBJ2-6 TRBV29-1 - 16 - TGCAGCGTTGGTTTATCATGGGGTCCCAGGGCCAACGTCCTGACTTTC CSVGLSWGPRANVLTF
TRBJ2-7 TRBV7-9 - 14 - TGTGCCAGCAGCTTAGACAGGCTCTACCTCGAGCAGTACTTC CASSLDRLYLEQYF
TRBJ2-1 TRBV11-2 - 13 - TGTGCCAGCAGCTTAGATAGGGGAAATGAGCAGTTCTTC CASSLDRGNEQFF
TRBJ2-7 TRBV6-2/TRBV6-3 once 17 TRBD1 TGTGCCAGCAGTTCGGAGCATAGTCTGGGACAGGCCTACGAGCAGTACTTC CASSSEHSLGQAYEQYF
TRBJ2-2 TRBV27 - 15 TRBD2 TGTGCCAGCAGTATGACTAGCCCGGGGAACGGGGAGCTGTTTTTT CASSMTSPGNGELFF
TRBJ2-1 TRBV15 - 17 - TGTGCCACCAGCAGAGGGGTCCTCGAGAAGTATAACGATGAGCAGTTCTTC CATSRGVLEKYNDEQFF
TRBJ1-3 TRBV27 - 13 - TGTGCCAGCAGTTTAAACTCTGGAAACACCATATATTTT CASSLNSGNTIYF
TRBJ1-1 TRBV5-4 - 17 - TGTGCCAGCAGCCGTTTTCTCGGGGGCTCAATGAACACTGAAGCTTTCTTT CASSRFLGGSMNTEAFF
TRBJ1-1 TRBV27 - 15 - TGTGCCAGCAGTTTATCGGGCCGGGGGTGGACTGAAGCTTTCTTT CASSLSGRGWTEAFF
TRBJ2-3 TRBV5-6 - 16 - TGTGCCAGCAGCCCCGCAGGCCGAGCCACCACAGATACGCAGTATTTT CASSPAGRATTDTQYF
TRBJ2-7 TRBV20-1 once 11 - TGCAGTGCTCTGCTTCCCTACGAGCAGTACTTC CSALLPYEQYF
TRBJ2-1 TRBV11-2 few 17 - TGTGCCAGCACCTACTTAGGTTCGGGAGTGGTGATTGATGAGCAGTTCTTC CASTYLGSGVVIDEQFF
TRBJ2-2 TRBV24-1 - 15 - TGTGCCACCAGTGAGGGTCAGGTGGGGAGCGGGGAGCTGTTTTTT CATSEGQVGSGELFF
TRBJ2-3 TRBV9 - 14 - TGTGCCAGCAGCACCAAGACGTCCACAGATACGCAGTATTTT CASSTKTSTDTQYF
TRBJ1-1 TRBV6-5 - 13 TRBD1 TGTGCCAGCATTCAGGACAGGCCGATCTTAGCTTTCTTT CASIQDRPILAFF
TRBJ2-1 TRBV10-2 - 14 - TGCGCCAGCAGTGAACAGGACCTCTACAATGAGCAGTTCTTC CASSEQDLYNEQFF
TRBJ1-6 TRBV7-8 few 17 - TGTGCCAGCAGCTTAACTCCGGGGGTCTCCTATAATTCACCCCTCCACTTT CASSLTPGVSYNSPLHF
TRBJ2-3 TRBV7-2 - 15 - TGTGCCAGCAGCTTAGATGGCTATAACACAGATACGCAGTATTTT CASSLDGYNTDTQYF
TRBJ1-2 TRBV30 - 17 - TGTGCCTGGACCTCTCTCTCGGCGAGGTTTAAGAGCTATGGCTACACCTTC CAWTSLSARFKSYGYTF
TRBJ1-1 TRBV2 - 15 - TGTGCCAGCAGTGAGTCAGGGTTTGGGAACACTGAAGCTTTCTTT CASSESGFGNTEAFF
TRBJ2-3 TRBV2 - 15 TRBD1 TGTGCCAGCTCTACCTGGGGACAGGGCGGAGATACGCAGTATTTT CASSTWGQGGDTQYF
TRBJ2-7 TRBV28 - 14 - TGTGCCAGCAGTCTTATAACAGGGCCCTACGAGCAGTACTTC CASSLITGPYEQYF
TRBJ1-5 TRBV24-1 - 18 - TGTGCCACCAGTGGGGGTAACGGGGGGGGATACGGCAATCAGCCCCAGCATTTT CATSGGNGGGYGNQPQHF
TRBJ1-2 TRBV5-1 - 16 - TGCGCCAGCAGCTTGGCGTCCCTCAGCACGAACTATGGCTACACCTTC CASSLASLSTNYGYTF
TRBJ2-3 TRBV4-1 - 16 - TGCGCCAGCAGCCAAGGAAGCGTCGCTTTCACAGATACGCAGTATTTT CASSQGSVAFTDTQYF
TRBJ1-4 TRBV9 - 15 - TGTGCCAGCAGCGCCTACGGGACACCTAATGAAAAACTGTTTTTT CASSAYGTPNEKLFF
TRBJ2-3 TRBV18 - 14 - TGTGCCAGCTCACCTCTAGGGGTCGCAGATACGCAGTATTTT CASSPLGVADTQYF
TRBJ2-3 TRBV11-3 - 17 - TGTGCCAGCAGCTTGGGCCGAAGAGCGCTCCCCACAGATACGCAGTATTTT CASSLGRRALPTDTQYF
TRBJ2-5 TRBV7-2 - 13 - TGTGCCAGCAGCTATTACCCGACAGAGACCCAGTACTTC CASSYYPTETQYF
TRBJ2-3 TRBV14 - 15 - TGTGCCAGCAGCTTGACAACGACTAGCACAGATACGCAGTATTTT CASSLTTTSTDTQYF
TRBJ1-1 TRBV28 - 13 - TGTGCCAGCAGTTTATGGACGGGTCGGGAAGCTTTCTTT CASSLWTGREAFF
TRBJ2-5 TRBV10-1 - 17 TRBD2 TGCGCCAGCAGTGAGGGTAGAGCGGGGACGTACCAAGAGACCCAGTACTTC CASSEGRAGTYQETQYF
TRBJ2-3 TRBV7-2 - 15 TRBD2 TGTGCCAGCAGCGCGGGACTAGATTTGGGGGATACGCAGTATTTT CASSAGLDLGDTQYF
TRBJ2-3 TRBV5-1 - 15 TRBD1 TGCGCCAGCAGCTTGACAGGGGGTCAGTCAGATACGCAGTATTTT CASSLTGGQSDTQYF